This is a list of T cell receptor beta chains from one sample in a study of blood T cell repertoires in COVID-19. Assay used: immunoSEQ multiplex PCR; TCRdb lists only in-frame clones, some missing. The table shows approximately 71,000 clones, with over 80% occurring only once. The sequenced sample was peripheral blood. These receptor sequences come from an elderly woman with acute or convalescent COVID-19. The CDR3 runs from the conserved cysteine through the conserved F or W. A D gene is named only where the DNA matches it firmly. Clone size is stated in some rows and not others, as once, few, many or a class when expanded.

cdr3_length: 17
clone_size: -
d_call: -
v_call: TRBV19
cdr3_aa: CASHRAGVGGMNTEAFF

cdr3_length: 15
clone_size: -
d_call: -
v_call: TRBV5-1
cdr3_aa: CASSLGPQGHNEQFF

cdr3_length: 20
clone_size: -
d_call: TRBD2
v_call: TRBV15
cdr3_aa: CATSRPSGSGENLAKNIQYF

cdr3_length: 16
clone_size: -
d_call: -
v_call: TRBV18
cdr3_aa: CASSPIPGSSYNEQFF

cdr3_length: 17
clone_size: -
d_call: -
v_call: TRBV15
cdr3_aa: CATSRGGLREGNQPQHF

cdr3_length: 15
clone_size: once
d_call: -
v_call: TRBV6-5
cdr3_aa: CASKQGHLRGQPQHF

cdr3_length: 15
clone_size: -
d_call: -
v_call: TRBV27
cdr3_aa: CASSTVIAVYNEQFF

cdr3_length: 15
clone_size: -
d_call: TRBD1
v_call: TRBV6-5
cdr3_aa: CASSRDHRGSQPQHF

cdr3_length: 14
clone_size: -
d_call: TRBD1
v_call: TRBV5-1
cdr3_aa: CASSLGQGRSPLHF

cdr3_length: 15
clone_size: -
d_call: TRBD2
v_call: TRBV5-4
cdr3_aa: CASSPRAGDTGELFF

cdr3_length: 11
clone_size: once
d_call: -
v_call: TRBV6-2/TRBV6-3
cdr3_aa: CASSLGEKLFF

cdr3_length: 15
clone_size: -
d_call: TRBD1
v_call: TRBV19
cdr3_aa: CASSIGTGLNQPQHF

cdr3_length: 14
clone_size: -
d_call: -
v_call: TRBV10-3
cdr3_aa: CAISEGATNTEAFF

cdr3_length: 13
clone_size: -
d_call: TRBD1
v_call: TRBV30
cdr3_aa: CAWSGDRASEQYF

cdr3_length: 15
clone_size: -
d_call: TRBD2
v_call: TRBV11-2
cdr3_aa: CASSYLPSGRNEQFF

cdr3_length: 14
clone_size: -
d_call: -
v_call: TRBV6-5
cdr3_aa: CASSYSGTPYEQYF

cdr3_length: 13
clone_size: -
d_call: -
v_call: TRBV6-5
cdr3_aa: CATSTLDSYGYTF

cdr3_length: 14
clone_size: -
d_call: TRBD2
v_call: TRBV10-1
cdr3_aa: CASSRGLAGDTQYF

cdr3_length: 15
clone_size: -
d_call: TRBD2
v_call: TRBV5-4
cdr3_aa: CASSGTSGVTYEQYF

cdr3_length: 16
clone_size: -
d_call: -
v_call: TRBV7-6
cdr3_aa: CASSLAPVLTYNEQFF

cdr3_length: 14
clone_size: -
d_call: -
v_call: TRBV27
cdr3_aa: CASSFRALNSPLHF

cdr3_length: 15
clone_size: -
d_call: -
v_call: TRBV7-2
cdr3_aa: CASSLARSPRDEQFF

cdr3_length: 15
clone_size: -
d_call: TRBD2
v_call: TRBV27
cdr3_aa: CASVPSGRPSNTQYF

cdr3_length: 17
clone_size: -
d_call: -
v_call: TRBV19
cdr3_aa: CASSIASQRTNTGELFF

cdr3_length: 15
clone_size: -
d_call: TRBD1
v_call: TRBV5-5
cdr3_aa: CASSLEQGDYYGYTF

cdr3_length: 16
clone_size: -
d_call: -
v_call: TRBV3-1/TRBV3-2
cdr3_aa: CASSQDTGRVNEKLFF

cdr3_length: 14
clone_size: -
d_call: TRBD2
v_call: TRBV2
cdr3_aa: CASSVSGRNNEQFF

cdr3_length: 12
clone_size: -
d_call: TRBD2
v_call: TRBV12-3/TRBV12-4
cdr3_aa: CASSGRTYEQYF

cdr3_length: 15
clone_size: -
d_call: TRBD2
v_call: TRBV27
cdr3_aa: CASSLSGGGGNEQYF

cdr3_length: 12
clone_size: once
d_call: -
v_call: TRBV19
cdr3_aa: CAGGRHNQPQHF

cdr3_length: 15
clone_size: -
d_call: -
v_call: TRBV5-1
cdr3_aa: CASSPTPKSTDTQYF

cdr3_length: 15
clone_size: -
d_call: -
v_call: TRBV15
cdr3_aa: CATSRGSGGDYGYTF

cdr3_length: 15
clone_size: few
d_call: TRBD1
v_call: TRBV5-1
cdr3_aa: CASSLEDRESNEQFF

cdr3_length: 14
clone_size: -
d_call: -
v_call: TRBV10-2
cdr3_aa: CASSERGFGQPQHF

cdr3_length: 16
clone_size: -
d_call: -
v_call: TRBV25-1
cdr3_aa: CASSGYPRSGANVLTF

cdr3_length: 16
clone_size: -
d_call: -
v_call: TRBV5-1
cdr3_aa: CASSLVGGVSGNTIYF

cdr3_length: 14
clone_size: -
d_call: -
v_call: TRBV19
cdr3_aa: CASSIRGGNQPQHF

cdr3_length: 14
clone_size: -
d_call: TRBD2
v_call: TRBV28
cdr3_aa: CASSLWRERETQYF

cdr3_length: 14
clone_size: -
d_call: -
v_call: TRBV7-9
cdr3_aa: CASSLGRVNTEAFF

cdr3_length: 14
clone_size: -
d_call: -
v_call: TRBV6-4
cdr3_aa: CASSDSRRNTEAFF

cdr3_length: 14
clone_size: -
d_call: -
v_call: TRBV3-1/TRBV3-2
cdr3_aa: CASSQGTSTDTQYF

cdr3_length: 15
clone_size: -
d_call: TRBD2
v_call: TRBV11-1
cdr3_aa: CASSLGLAGDNEQFF

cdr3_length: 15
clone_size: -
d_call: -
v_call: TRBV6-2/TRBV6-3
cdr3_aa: CASSYSTTNSYEQYF

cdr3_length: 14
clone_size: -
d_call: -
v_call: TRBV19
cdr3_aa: CASSIQVGVNEQYF

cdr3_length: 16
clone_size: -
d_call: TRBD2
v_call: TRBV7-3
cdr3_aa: CASSLNGGRATDTQYF

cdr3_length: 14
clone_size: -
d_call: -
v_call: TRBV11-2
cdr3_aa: CASSPLGRADTQYF

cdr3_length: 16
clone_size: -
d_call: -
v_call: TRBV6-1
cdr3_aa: CASSEVYGGPQAEAFF

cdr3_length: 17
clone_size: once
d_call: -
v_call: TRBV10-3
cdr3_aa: CAISNLINRGLNTEAFF

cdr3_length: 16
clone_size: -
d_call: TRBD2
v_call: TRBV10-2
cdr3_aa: CASSAGREWFTGELFF

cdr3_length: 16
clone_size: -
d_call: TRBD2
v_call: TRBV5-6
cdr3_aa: CASSLEGGRTYNEQFF

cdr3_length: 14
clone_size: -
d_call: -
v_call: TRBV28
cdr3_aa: CASSLQGIGEKLFF

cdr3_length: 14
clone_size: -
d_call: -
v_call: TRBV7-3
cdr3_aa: CASSLRGNTGELFF

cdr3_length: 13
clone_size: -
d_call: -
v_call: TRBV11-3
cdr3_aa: CASSLRGNNEQFF

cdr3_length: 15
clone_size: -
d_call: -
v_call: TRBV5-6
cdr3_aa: CASSLPGHLNTEAFF

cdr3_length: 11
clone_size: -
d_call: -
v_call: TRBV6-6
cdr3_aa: CASSYRETQYF

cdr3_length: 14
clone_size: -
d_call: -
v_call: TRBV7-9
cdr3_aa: CASSLGGIGQPQHF

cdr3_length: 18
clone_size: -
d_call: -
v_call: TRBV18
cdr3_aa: CASSPVAGQGRGNQPQHF